A single sample gave rise to the 17 T cell receptor beta chains below, sequenced in a study of T cell repertoires in cytomegalovirus infection. The antigens of these receptors remain unknown. TCRdb ran MiXCR on the reads and lists one entry per CDR3 protein. The sample comprises some 920,000 distinct CDR3 sequences, roughly 31% of which are singletons, and over 11% rests with the top ten. Source: cultured CD8+ T cells from PBMCs, taken from culture after CMV antigen stimulation. The source of these receptors is a human donor in good health (CMV status not recorded). Some clones in this sample may be carry-over from other donors' samples.

This clonotype was found a few times. The chain employs TRBV4-1 and TRBJ2-5; 11 bases align to TRBD2. The CDR3 is 15 residues long. CDR1 is MGHRA, CDR2 YSYEKL, per germline. V shed 6 bases, J shed 2 bases, and the junction held 5 bases outside the gene matches. The CDR3 coding sequence is TGCGCCAGCAGTCGGACTAGCGGGTATCAAGAGACCCAGTACTTC. This sequence encodes CASSRTSGYQETQYF.

CDR3 DNA sequence: TGCAGCGACCGGACAGGGTATGGCTACACCTTC. Protein sequence: CSDRTGYGYTF. The chain employs TRBV29-1 and TRBJ1-2; TRBD1 matches at 8 bases. The germline V gene has CDR1 SQVTM and CDR2 ANQGSEA. The CDR3 extends over 11 amino acids. The V segment lost 7 bases and the J segment 5 bases; nucleotides outside the gene matches: 3.

This clonotype appeared a few times. The chain joins TRBV15 to TRBJ2-3; 11 positions match TRBD2. The V segment lost 6 bases and the J segment 0 bases; nucleotides outside the gene matches: 5. The CDR3 spans 16 residues. Germline values: CDR1 LNHNV, CDR2 YYDKDF (reference sequence). This chain's CDR3 is CATRASGGMSTDTQYF. The CDR3 bases are TGTGCCACCAGAGCTAGCGGGGGGATGAGCACAGATACGCAGTATTTT.

The rearrangement links TRBV19 to TRBJ2-3; TRBD1 is a possible D gene (5 bases). Trimming cost V 9 bases and J 6 bases, with 16 bases left between them. CDR3 length: 13 amino acids. Germline V CDR1 and CDR2: LNHDA, SQIVND (reference sequence). DNA for the CDR3: TGTGCCAGAACCCGACAGTCTCCGGATACGCAGTATTTT. It translates to CARTRQSPDTQYF.

This clonotype was seen at least ten times. The chain is built from TRBV4-2 and TRBJ2-3; D is possibly TRBD1 or TRBD2 (5 bases each). The CDR3 runs 14 residues. Germline CDR1 is LGHNA and CDR2 is YNFKEQ. With 4 bases removed from V and 3 bases from J, the gap between germline ends came to 11 bases. The CDR3 DNA follows: TGTGCCAGCAGCCGAGGGACCAAGACAGATACGCAGTATTTT. It codes for CASSRGTKTDTQYF.

The chain has TRBV12-3 or TRBV12-4 and TRBJ2-2; D is ambiguous. CDR3 length: 14 amino acids. V lost 5 bases and J 0 bases, leaving 7 bases between the germline ends. The CDR3: CASSHTSNTGELFF. The CDR3 region has the DNA TGTGCCAGCAGTCACACCTCGAACACCGGGGAGCTGTTTTTT.

The chain carries TRBV6-2 or TRBV6-3 and TRBJ2-1; 7 nucleotides align to TRBD2. V shed 3 bases, J shed 8 bases, and the junction held 16 bases outside the gene matches. Germline CDR1 and CDR2: MNHEY and SVGEGT. CDR3 length: 17 residues. The CDR3 bases are TGTGCCAGCAGTTATGGGGGGGTCCCCCCTACGACGGATGAGCAGTTCTTC. Amino acids: CASSYGGVPPTTDEQFF.

This clonotype came up a few times. This chain uses TRBV27 with TRBJ2-7; the D gene could be TRBD1 or TRBD2 (5 bases each). The CDR3 length is 11 residues. The V end lost 8 bases, the J end lost 6 bases, and 11 bases lay between the germline ends. Germline V gene data show CDR1 as MNHEY and CDR2 as SMNVEV (reference sequence). The DNA of the CDR3 is TGTGCCAGCCAATGGGGGATCGAGCAGTACTTC. Translating it yields CASQWGIEQYF.

The count of this clonotype is one. The chain couples TRBV27 to TRBJ2-7, with 7 nucleotides matching TRBD1. CDR3 length: 15 amino acids. Looked up from germline, CDR1 is MNHEY and CDR2 is SMNVEV (reference sequence). V lost 0 bases and J lost 3; bases outside the gene matches: 5. The CDR3 sequence: CASSLSAQGIYEQYV. Written as DNA, the CDR3 is TGTGCCAGCAGTTTATCGGCACAGGGGATCTACGAGCAGTACGTC.

The rearrangement joins TRBV4-1 to TRBJ2-4; maybe TRBD2 (6 bases). Germline V gene lookup returns CDR1 MGHRA and CDR2 YSYEKL. The CDR3 is 14 residues long. Trimming shortened V by 5 bases and J by 7 bases, and 15 bases separated the two germline ends. CDR3 bases: TGCGCCAGCAGCGTCGTGGCCGCGGGGAACATTCAGTACTTC. Translation gives CASSVVAAGNIQYF.

The chain couples TRBV6-1 to TRBJ2-2, with 10 bases fitting TRBD2. V shed 3 bases and J 5 bases; nucleotides not matched to a gene: 6. The CDR3 has 16 amino acids. Germline V gives CDR1 MNHNS, CDR2 SASEGT. The CDR3 nucleotides are TGTGCCAGCAGTGACCCTGGGACTAGCGAGACCGGGGAGCTGTTTTTT. It codes for CASSDPGTSETGELFF.

The CDR3 region is CASSVTGAFF. Written as DNA, the CDR3 is TGTGCCAGCAGTGTAACAGGCGCTTTCTTT. J is TRBJ1-1 and V is TRBV6-2 or TRBV6-3; D possibly corresponds to TRBD1 (5 bases). Per the germline V gene, CDR1 is MNHEY and CDR2 is SVGEGT. Trimming took off 5 bases at V and 11 bases at J, with 9 bases between the two ends. The CDR3 runs 10 residues.

The table lists this clonotype with a few counts. The V call is TRBV27, the J call TRBJ2-1; D possibly corresponds to TRBD2 (7 bases). CDR1 and CDR2 from the germline V gene are MNHEY and SMNVEV (reference sequence). V was shortened by 7 bases and J by 7 bases, with 17 bases between the two germline ends. The CDR3 runs to 14 residues. CDR3 loop: CASTWGGHENEQFF. The CDR3 region has the DNA TGTGCCAGCACCTGGGGGGGCCACGAAAATGAGCAGTTCTTC.

V usage is TRBV5-6 and J usage is TRBJ2-2; 7 bases map to TRBD1. Germline V lookup: CDR1 SGHDT, CDR2 YYEEEE. The CDR3 loop spans 19 amino acids. The V segment lost 4 bases and the J segment 3 bases; nucleotides outside the gene matches: 18. The CDR3 loop is CASSPGTDPVFPDTGELFF. The CDR3 bases are TGTGCCAGCAGCCCCGGGACAGACCCGGTCTTTCCCGACACCGGGGAGCTGTTTTTT. The whole variable domain, remainder taken from reference TRBV5-6 and TRBJ2-2, is DAGVTQSPTHLIKTRGQQVTLRCSPKSGHDTVSWYQQALGQGPQFIFQYYEEEERQRGNFPDRFSGHQFPNYSSELNVNALLLGDSALYLCASSPGTDPVFPDTGELFFGEGSRLTVL.

The rearrangement links TRBV6-2 or TRBV6-3 to TRBJ1-1; D unclear. The CDR3 runs 14 residues. Trimming removed 2 bases at V and 0 bases at J, with 7 bases between. CDR1 is MNHEY, CDR2 SVGEGT, per germline. CDR3 nucleotides: TGTGCCAGCAGTTACAACGGAATGAACACTGAAGCTTTCTTT. This codes for CASSYNGMNTEAFF.

The table lists this clonotype with many counts. This sequence joins TRBV10-3 and TRBJ2-3, with 12 nucleotides matching TRBD2. Germline loops: CDR1 ENHRY, CDR2 SYGVKD. Unmatched junction bases numbered 6, after V lost 6 bases and J lost 5 bases. The CDR3 extends over 15 amino acids. CDR3 loop: CAIRPSGGAGDTQYF. The DNA for the CDR3 is TGTGCCATCAGACCTAGCGGGGGGGCTGGAGATACGCAGTATTTT.

The rearrangement uses TRBV6-1 and TRBJ2-5; D possibly corresponds to TRBD2 (5 bases). Germline CDR1 is MNHNS and CDR2 is SASEGT. The germline V and J ends were trimmed by 6 bases and 5 bases, with 7 bases remaining between them. The CDR3 loop spans 11 amino acids. The chain's CDR3 is CASRDWETQYF. The CDR3 DNA is TGTGCCAGCAGGGACTGGGAGACCCAGTACTTC.